These 20 T cell receptor beta chains were sequenced from one sample in a study of tumor and adjacent non-tumor tissue in lung cancer. TCRbeta libraries were built with three rounds of nested PCR, modified from ARM-PCR. TCRdb independently ran MiXCR on the multiplex PCR reads; one entry per CDR3 protein. The profile shows tens of thousands of distinct CDR3 sequences, roughly 60% of them singletons. The template was RNA from unsorted bulk tissue. Distant lung tissue was collected more than 3 cm away from the tumor edge. Material: distant non-tumor lung tissue. These receptors were collected from a woman aged 40 to 50 with non-small cell lung cancer.

The chain links TRBV9 to TRBJ2-7; 8 nucleotides match TRBD2. CDR1 is SGDLS, CDR2 YYNGEE, per germline. The junction had 4 bases not matched to a gene; V was cut back by 0 bases and J by 2 bases. This CDR3 comprises 15 residues. The CDR3 loop reads CASSVGSGKAYEQYF. The CDR3 DNA is TGTGCCAGCAGCGTAGGTAGCGGGAAAGCCTACGAGCAGTACTTC.

In regard to this clonotype: The germline gene is not matched at one end of the junction; a read error may be the cause. This sequence joins TRBV10-3 and TRBJ2-5; 9 bases fit TRBD2. Germline V lookup: CDR1 ENHRY, CDR2 SYGVKD. The CDR3 runs to 11 residues. The DNA of the CDR3 is TGTGCCATCAATGAGCGGGAGGCCCAGTACTTC. Translation gives CAINEREAQYF.

Of note for this clonotype: A much larger clone lies one base from this, so it may be a read error. A read error is likely, as this CDR3 ends without the conserved phenylalanine or tryptophan. The chain has TRBV7-9 and TRBJ1-5, with a tentative D call TRBD1 (6 bases). V lost 2 bases and J lost 0, with 11 bases in between. This CDR3 is 16 amino acids long. Germline assignment: CDR1 SEHNR and CDR2 FQNEAQ (reference sequence). In DNA, the CDR3 is TGTGCCAGCAGCTTAAGCACAGGGAATAGCAATCAGCCCCAGCATTAT. The encoded protein is CASSLSTGNSNQPQHY.

The V and J genes are TRBV11-2 and TRBJ2-3; possible D gene TRBD2, 6 bases. The V end was cut by 7 bases, the J end by 5 bases, with 13 bases between. The CDR3 extends over 13 amino acids. Germline assignment: CDR1 SGHAT and CDR2 FQNNGV. CDR3 sequence: CASNSQGGDTQYF. DNA for the CDR3: TGTGCCAGCAACTCTCAGGGAGGAGATACGCAGTATTTT.

This clonotype was recorded a few times. The chain joins TRBV14 to TRBJ1-6; D may be TRBD1 (6 bases). Germline CDR1 reads SGHDN; CDR2 reads FVKESK. The V and J ends lost 3 bases and 6 bases respectively, with 18 bases between them. This CDR3 is 17 amino acids long. CDR3 region: CASSHLSGVSCNSPLHF. Here the CDR3 DNA reads TGTGCCAGCAGCCACTTATCAGGGGTCTCGTGTAATTCACCCCTCCACTTT.

Ten or more counts support this clonotype. This chain connects TRBV5-1 to TRBJ1-1; D perhaps matches TRBD1 (6 bases). Germline loops: CDR1 SGHRS, CDR2 YFSETQ. CDR3 length: 14 residues. The V end was cut by 0 bases, the J end by 4 bases, with 10 bases between. The CDR3 protein is CASSLAGGVTEAFF. CDR3 coding DNA: TGCGCCAGCAGCTTGGCGGGGGGCGTCACTGAAGCTTTCTTT. The variable domain in full, with the rest retrieved from reference TRBV5-1 and TRBJ1-1, is KAGVTQTPRYLIKTRGQQVTLSCSPISGHRSVSWYQQTPGQGLQFLFEYFSETQRNKGNFPGRFSGRQFSNSRSEMNVSTLELGDSALYLCASSLAGGVTEAFFGQGTRLTVV.

This clonotype was counted between two and nine times. A clone one base away is much larger, so this may be a read error. The rearrangement links TRBV6-5 to TRBJ1-2; perhaps TRBD1 as D (6 bases). V lost 5 bases to trimming and J lost 6 bases, with 7 bases between them. This CDR3 region has 11 residues. The germline V gene has CDR1 MNHEY and CDR2 SVGAGI. CDR3 sequence: CASSNRDGYTF. The CDR3 nucleotides read TGTGCCAGCAGTAACAGGGATGGCTACACCTTC.

To note about this clonotype: Since no conserved phenylalanine or tryptophan closes the CDR3, a read error is the likely cause. This chain uses TRBV29-1 with TRBJ1-2, with TRBD1 identical over 7 bases. The CDR3 runs 12 residues. Trimming cost V 7 bases and J 6 bases; bases outside gene matches: 8. The germline V gene has CDR1 SQVTM and CDR2 ANQGSEA. The CDR3 nucleotides are TGCAGCGCTGACAGGGTGGATGATGGCTACACCTAT. This translates into CSADRVDDGYTY.

The table lists this clonotype with many counts. The chain employs TRBV6-1 and TRBJ2-7; no reliable D call. The CDR3 consists of 12 residues. The ends were cut back, 3 bases at V and 6 bases at J, with 9 bases in the middle. Germline CDR1 reads MNHNS; CDR2 reads SASEGT. The DNA for the CDR3 is TGTGCCAGCAGTGAGGCACATGGCGAGCAGTACTTC. Its protein is CASSEAHGEQYF.

A word on this clonotype: The junction differs from germline at one of its ends, possibly a read error. V usage is TRBV6-5 and J usage is TRBJ2-7; D is ambiguous. The CDR3 contains 15 residues. In germline, CDR1 is MNHEY, CDR2 SVGAGI. CDR3 in amino acids: CASSYSPWSSFEQYF. The CDR3 DNA reads TGTGCCAGCAGTTACTCTCCGTGGAGCTCCTTCGAGCAGTACTTC.

About this clonotype itself: A much larger clone lies a single base off, so this may be a read error. This sequence joins TRBV24-1 and TRBJ2-5; 8 bases line up with TRBD1. Germline V gene lookup returns CDR1 KGHDR and CDR2 SFDVKD. CDR3 length: 15 residues. The CDR3 is CATSDSDRVGEAQYF. In DNA, the CDR3 is TGTGCCACCAGTGATTCGGACAGGGTGGGAGAGGCCCAGTACTTC.

This clonotype was observed a handful of times. This may come from a read error, since a much larger clone is one base off. The chain carries TRBV5-6 and TRBJ1-2; D unclear. The germline CDR1 and CDR2 sequences are SGHDT and YYEEEE. The CDR3 consists of 13 residues. The CDR3 DNA reads as TGTGCCAGCAGCTTGCAGGTCAACTATGGCTACGCCTTC. This sequence encodes CASSLQVNYGYAF.

This clonotype was seen a single time. This rearrangement joins TRBV5-5 to TRBJ2-7, with D perhaps matching TRBD1 (6 bases). Germline lookup yields CDR1 SGHKS and CDR2 YYEKEE (reference sequence). The CDR3 contains 14 residues. Trimming cost V 4 bases and J 3 bases, with 14 bases left between them. The CDR3 nucleotides are TGTGCCAGCAGCGCCTACCGGGACAACTACGAGCAGTACTTC. Amino acid sequence: CASSAYRDNYEQYF. The full variable domain, rest sourced from reference TRBV5-5 and TRBJ2-7, is DAGVTQSPTHLIKTRGQQVTLRCSPISGHKSVSWYQQVLGQGPQFIFQYYEKEERGRGNFPDRFSARQFPNYSSELNVNALLLGDSALYLCASSAYRDNYEQYFGPGTRLTVT.

This clonotype was seen many times. The chain combines TRBV10-3 with TRBJ2-1, with D possibly being TRBD2 (5 bases). From germline, CDR1 is ENHRY and CDR2 SYGVKD. Trimming took off 10 bases at V and 3 bases at J, with 7 bases between the two ends. This CDR3 has 11 amino acids. The CDR3 loop reads CATRDYNEQFF. The CDR3 coding sequence is TGTGCCACCCGGGACTACAATGAGCAGTTCTTC.

With regard to this clonotype: One end of the junction fails to match germline, which may point to a read error. V is TRBV29-1 and J is TRBJ1-3; TRBD1 might be the D (5 bases). The CDR3 runs 15 residues. CDR1 is SQVTM and CDR2 is ANQGSEA in the germline V gene. The DNA for the CDR3 is TGCATCGTTGAGGATCCGAGGGGAACTGGAAACACCATATATTTT. Encoded protein: CIVEDPRGTGNTIYF.

A remark on this clonotype: This could be a read error, since a much larger clone is one nucleotide away. V gene TRBV28 combines with J gene TRBJ2-5; D ambiguous. Germline V gene lookup returns CDR1 MDHEN and CDR2 SYDVKM. The length of the CDR3 is 14 residues. The CDR3 sequence is CTSSPANAQETQYF. The CDR3 region has the DNA TGTACCAGCAGCCCTGCAAATGCCCAAGAGACCCAGTACTTC.

The table lists this clonotype with a count of one. The junction and the germline gene differ at one end; a read error may be behind it. J is TRBJ2-7 and V is TRBV11-2; 10 bases fit TRBD1. The germline gives CDR1 SGHAT, CDR2 FQNNGV. The CDR3 extends over 13 amino acids. CDR3 bases: TGTGCCAGCAGCGTCCGGGACAGGGGACAGGTGGGTTTC. It specifies CASSVRDRGQVGF.

This clonotype occurred many times. The genes are TRBV14 and TRBJ2-7; tentatively, D is TRBD1 (6 bases). Germline lookup yields CDR1 SGHDN and CDR2 FVKESK. V was trimmed by 5 bases and J by 3 bases, leaving 14 bases between them. The CDR3 is 14 residues long. CDR3 DNA sequence: TGTGCCAGCAGCGTACAGGGATGGGGCTACGAGCAGTACTTC. It yields the protein CASSVQGWGYEQYF. The complete variable domain, with remaining parts taken from reference TRBV14 and TRBJ2-7, reads EAGVTQFPSHSVIEKGQTVTLRCDPISGHDNLYWYRRVMGKEIKFLLHFVKESKQDESGMPNNRFLAERTGGTYSTLKVQPAELEDSGVYFCASSVQGWGYEQYFGPGTRLTVT.

The chain links TRBV5-1 to TRBJ1-2; maybe TRBD1 (6 bases). Trimming took off 4 bases at V and 1 base at J, with 17 bases between the two ends. The CDR3 extends over 16 amino acids. CDR1 and CDR2 from the germline V gene are SGHRS and YFSETQ. CDR3 loop: CASSQTMTGDNYGYTF. CDR3 DNA sequence: TGCGCCAGCAGCCAGACTATGACAGGTGATAACTATGGCTACACCTTC.

As regards this clonotype: The CDR3 does not end in the conserved phenylalanine or tryptophan, so this is likely a read error. The chain uses TRBV7-8 and TRBJ2-3; maybe TRBD2 (5 bases). In germline, CDR1 is SGHVS, CDR2 FQNEAQ. This CDR3 is 17 amino acids long. V was cut by 5 bases and J by 3 bases, with 21 bases left in between. CDR3 protein: CASSLYGQAAETDTQYS. The CDR3 region has the DNA TGTGCCAGCAGCCTTTACGGTCAAGCGGCGGAGACAGATACGCAGTATTCT.